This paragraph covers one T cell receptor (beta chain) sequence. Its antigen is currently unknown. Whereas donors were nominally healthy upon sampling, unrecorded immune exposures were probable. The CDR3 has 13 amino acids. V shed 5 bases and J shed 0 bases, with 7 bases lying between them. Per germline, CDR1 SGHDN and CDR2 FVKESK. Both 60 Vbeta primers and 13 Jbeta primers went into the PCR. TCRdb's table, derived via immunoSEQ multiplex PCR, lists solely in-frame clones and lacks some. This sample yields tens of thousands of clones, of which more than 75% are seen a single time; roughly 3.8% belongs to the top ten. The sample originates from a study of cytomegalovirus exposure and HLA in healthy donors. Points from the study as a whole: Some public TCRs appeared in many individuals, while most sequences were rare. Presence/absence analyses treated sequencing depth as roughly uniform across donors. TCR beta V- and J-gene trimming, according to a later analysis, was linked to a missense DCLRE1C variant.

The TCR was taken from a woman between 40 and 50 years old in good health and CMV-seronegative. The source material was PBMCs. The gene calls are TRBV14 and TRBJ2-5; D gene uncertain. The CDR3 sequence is CASSTPNQETQYF. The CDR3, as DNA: TGTGCCAGCAGCACACCGAACCAAGAGACCCAGTACTTC.